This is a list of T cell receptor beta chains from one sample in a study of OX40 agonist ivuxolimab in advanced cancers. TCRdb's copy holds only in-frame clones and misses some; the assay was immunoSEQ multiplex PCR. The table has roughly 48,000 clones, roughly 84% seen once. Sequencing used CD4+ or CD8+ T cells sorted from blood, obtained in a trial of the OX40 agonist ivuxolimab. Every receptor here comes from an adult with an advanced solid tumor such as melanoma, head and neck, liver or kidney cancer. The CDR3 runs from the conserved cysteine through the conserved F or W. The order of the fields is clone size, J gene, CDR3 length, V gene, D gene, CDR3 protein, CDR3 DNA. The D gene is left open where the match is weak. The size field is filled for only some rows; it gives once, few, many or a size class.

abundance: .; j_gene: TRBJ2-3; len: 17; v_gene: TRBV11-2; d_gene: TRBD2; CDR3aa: CASSLGTSGGYTDTQYF; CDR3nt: TGTGCCAGCAGCTTAGGGACTAGCGGGGGTTACACAGATACGCAGTATTTT
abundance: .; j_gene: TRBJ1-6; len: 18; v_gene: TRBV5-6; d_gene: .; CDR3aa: CASSSNLPGWATMESLHF; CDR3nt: TGTGCCAGCAGCTCGAACCTCCCAGGGTGGGCGACTATGGAATCCCTCCACTTT
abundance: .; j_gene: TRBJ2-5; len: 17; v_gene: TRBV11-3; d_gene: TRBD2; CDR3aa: CASSLTFGGERPETQYF; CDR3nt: TGTGCCAGCAGCCTAACTTTCGGGGGGGAGCGCCCAGAGACCCAGTACTTC
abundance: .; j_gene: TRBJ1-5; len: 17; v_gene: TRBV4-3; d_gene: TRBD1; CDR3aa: CASSQDAGTGVNQPQHF; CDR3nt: TGCGCCAGCAGCCAAGACGCAGGCACAGGGGTCAATCAGCCCCAGCATTTT
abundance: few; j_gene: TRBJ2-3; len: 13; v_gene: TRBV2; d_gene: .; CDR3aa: CASRGRGGDTQYF; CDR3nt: TGTGCCAGCCGGGGCAGGGGGGGAGATACGCAGTATTTT
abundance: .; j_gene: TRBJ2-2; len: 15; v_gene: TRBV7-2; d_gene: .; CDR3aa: CASSPSGTTTGELFF; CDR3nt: TGTGCCAGCAGCCCCTCGGGGACGACGACCGGGGAGCTGTTTTTT
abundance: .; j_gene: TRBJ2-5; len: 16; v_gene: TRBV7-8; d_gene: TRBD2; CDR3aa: CASSLRRGTSGETQYF; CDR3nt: TGTGCCAGCAGCTTACGGCGGGGGACTAGCGGGGAGACCCAGTACTTC
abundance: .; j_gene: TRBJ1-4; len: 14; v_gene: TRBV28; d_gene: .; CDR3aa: CASSLGTALGKLFF; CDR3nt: TGTGCCAGCAGTTTGGGAACAGCCCTGGGAAAACTGTTTTTT
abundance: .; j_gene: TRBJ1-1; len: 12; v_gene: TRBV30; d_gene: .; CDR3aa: CAWGYSNTEAFF; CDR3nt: TGTGCCTGGGGCTACAGTAACACTGAAGCTTTCTTT
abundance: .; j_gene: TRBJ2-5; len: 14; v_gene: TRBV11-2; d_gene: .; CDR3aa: CASSPLLQGETQYF; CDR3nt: TGTGCCAGCAGCCCACTACTACAGGGAGAGACCCAGTACTTC
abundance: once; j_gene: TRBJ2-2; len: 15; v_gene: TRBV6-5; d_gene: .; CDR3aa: CASSSPGEGTGELFF; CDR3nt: TGTGCCAGCAGTTCGCCAGGGGAGGGCACCGGGGAGCTGTTTTTT